This TCR beta chain appears in the sequencing data of a study of patients and donors after allogeneic stem cell transplantation. V shed 5 bases and J shed 9 bases, with 14 bases lying between them. CDR1 MNHNS and CDR2 SASEGT come from the germline V gene. This CDR3 has 14 residues. One entry per CDR3 protein, called by TCRdb with MiXCR from the RT-PCR reads. Of 410,000 or so distinct CDR3 sequences listed, 16% are singletons. This sequence originates from a human donor who was either an allogeneic HSCT recipient or a stem cell or donor lymphocyte infusion donor (not recorded which). It is not recorded whose cells these are; they may come from a transplant donor. The rearrangement joins TRBV6-1 to TRBJ1-6; D remains unclear. Sequencing was done on a sample of blood, either unsorted or a sorted T cell fraction (not recorded which). The CDR3 sequence is CASSPDGPPSPLHF. The CDR3, as DNA: TGTGCCAGCAGTCCCGACGGACCCCCTTCACCCCTCCACTTT.